Listed below are T cell receptor beta chains from one sample, sequenced in a study of cytomegalovirus exposure and HLA in healthy donors. Using immunoSEQ multiplex PCR, the repertoire was profiled, and TCRdb retains in-frame clones only, with some absent. The table records roughly 190,000 clones, about 89% of them present only once. Sequencing used PBMCs. The receptors here all came from a man aged 30 to 39 in good health and CMV-seronegative. CDR3s include the opening cysteine and the closing phenylalanine or tryptophan. A D gene is named only where the DNA matches it firmly. The size field is filled for only some rows; it gives once, few, many or a size class.

clone size: NA
D gene: NA
V gene: TRBV27
J gene: TRBJ2-6
CDR3 protein: CASSLMGDGANVLTF
CDR3 DNA: TGTGCCAGCAGTTTAATGGGCGATGGGGCCAACGTCCTGACTTTC

clone size: once
D gene: NA
V gene: TRBV19
J gene: TRBJ2-1
CDR3 protein: CASSGLAPNEQFF
CDR3 DNA: TGTGCCAGTAGTGGGCTAGCGCCTAATGAGCAGTTCTTC

clone size: NA
D gene: TRBD2
V gene: TRBV4-1
J gene: TRBJ2-2
CDR3 protein: CASSQRIAGGAGELFF
CDR3 DNA: TGCGCCAGCAGCCAAAGAATAGCGGGGGGGGCCGGGGAGCTGTTTTTT

clone size: once
D gene: NA
V gene: TRBV4-3
J gene: TRBJ2-7
CDR3 protein: CASSQSGFYEQYF
CDR3 DNA: TGCGCCAGCAGCCAAAGCGGCTTCTACGAGCAGTACTTC

clone size: NA
D gene: TRBD1
V gene: TRBV5-1
J gene: TRBJ2-5
CDR3 protein: CASSLGATGGETQYF
CDR3 DNA: TGCGCCAGCAGCTTGGGGGCCACAGGGGGTGAGACCCAGTACTTC

clone size: NA
D gene: TRBD1
V gene: TRBV30
J gene: TRBJ1-4
CDR3 protein: CAWSPADRRNEKLFF
CDR3 DNA: TGTGCCTGGAGCCCCGCGGACAGGCGAAATGAAAAACTGTTTTTT

clone size: NA
D gene: NA
V gene: TRBV5-1
J gene: TRBJ1-1
CDR3 protein: CASSLELVAGQNTEAFF
CDR3 DNA: TGCGCCAGCAGCTTGGAGTTGGTGGCAGGACAGAACACTGAAGCTTTCTTT

clone size: once
D gene: NA
V gene: TRBV6-5
J gene: TRBJ2-5
CDR3 protein: CASRPPARETQYF
CDR3 DNA: TGTGCCAGCAGGCCGCCCGCGCGGGAGACCCAGTACTTC

clone size: NA
D gene: NA
V gene: TRBV15
J gene: TRBJ1-6
CDR3 protein: CATSRDGTNSPLHF
CDR3 DNA: TGTGCCACCAGCAGAGATGGTACAAATTCACCCCTCCACTTT

clone size: NA
D gene: TRBD1
V gene: TRBV2
J gene: TRBJ1-5
CDR3 protein: CASRLDRGPYQPQHF
CDR3 DNA: TGTGCCAGCAGGTTGGACAGGGGGCCTTATCAGCCCCAGCATTTT

clone size: NA
D gene: TRBD1
V gene: TRBV19
J gene: TRBJ2-7
CDR3 protein: CASSRQGAYEQYF
CDR3 DNA: TGTGCCAGTAGTCGACAGGGAGCCTACGAGCAGTACTTC

clone size: NA
D gene: TRBD1
V gene: TRBV4-1
J gene: TRBJ2-1
CDR3 protein: CASSQVGQGNNEQFF
CDR3 DNA: TGCGCCAGCAGCCAAGTCGGACAGGGGAATAATGAGCAGTTCTTC

clone size: NA
D gene: NA
V gene: TRBV21-1
J gene: TRBJ2-2
CDR3 protein: CASSKAAGAHGELFF
CDR3 DNA: TGTGCCAGCAGCAAAGCGGCGGGGGCTCACGGGGAGCTGTTTTTT

clone size: NA
D gene: NA
V gene: TRBV28
J gene: TRBJ1-2
CDR3 protein: CASRGGAGYGYTF
CDR3 DNA: TGTGCCAGCAGAGGAGGGGCGGGGTATGGCTACACCTTC

clone size: few
D gene: NA
V gene: TRBV7-9
J gene: TRBJ1-3
CDR3 protein: CASSEITGKDTIYF
CDR3 DNA: TGTGCCAGCAGCGAGATAACGGGAAAGGACACCATATATTTT

clone size: NA
D gene: TRBD2
V gene: TRBV7-6
J gene: TRBJ2-7
CDR3 protein: CASSLVSGSGPYEQYF
CDR3 DNA: TGTGCCAGCAGCTTAGTGAGCGGGAGTGGCCCCTACGAGCAGTACTTC

clone size: NA
D gene: NA
V gene: TRBV5-5
J gene: TRBJ2-3
CDR3 protein: CASSPLATTDTQYF
CDR3 DNA: TGTGCCAGCAGCCCATTAGCGACCACAGATACGCAGTATTTT

clone size: NA
D gene: NA
V gene: TRBV29-1
J gene: TRBJ2-5
CDR3 protein: CSVILNSNQETQYF
CDR3 DNA: TGCAGCGTTATATTGAACAGTAACCAAGAGACCCAGTACTTC

clone size: few
D gene: TRBD1
V gene: TRBV27
J gene: TRBJ2-5
CDR3 protein: CASSSGQGGQETQYF
CDR3 DNA: TGTGCCAGCAGTTCGGGACAGGGTGGCCAAGAGACCCAGTACTTC

clone size: NA
D gene: NA
V gene: TRBV7-8
J gene: TRBJ2-3
CDR3 protein: CASSFEASLDTQYF
CDR3 DNA: TGTGCCAGCAGCTTTGAAGCCTCCCTGGATACGCAGTATTTT

clone size: NA
D gene: NA
V gene: TRBV5-1
J gene: TRBJ1-1
CDR3 protein: CASSLSGVGNTEAFF
CDR3 DNA: TGCGCCAGCAGCTTGTCGGGGGTGGGGAACACTGAAGCTTTCTTT

clone size: few
D gene: NA
V gene: TRBV7-2
J gene: TRBJ1-4
CDR3 protein: CASSLASNEKLFF
CDR3 DNA: TGTGCCAGCAGCTTAGCCAGTAATGAAAAACTGTTTTTT

clone size: NA
D gene: NA
V gene: TRBV5-8
J gene: TRBJ2-4
CDR3 protein: CASSNYIAKNIQYF
CDR3 DNA: TGTGCCAGCAGCAACTATATTGCCAAAAACATTCAGTACTTC

clone size: NA
D gene: NA
V gene: TRBV7-9
J gene: TRBJ2-2
CDR3 protein: CASSITGSAAGELFF
CDR3 DNA: TGTGCCAGCAGCATTACAGGGTCGGCGGCCGGGGAGCTGTTTTTT

clone size: NA
D gene: NA
V gene: TRBV4-1
J gene: TRBJ1-4
CDR3 protein: CASSETSRTRRATNEKLFF
CDR3 DNA: TGCGCCAGCAGCGAAACTTCTAGGACCCGGCGGGCAACTAATGAAAAACTGTTTTTT

clone size: NA
D gene: NA
V gene: TRBV7-2
J gene: TRBJ2-5
CDR3 protein: CASSLGFRRGETQYF
CDR3 DNA: TGTGCCAGCAGCTTAGGTTTTCGTCGGGGAGAGACCCAGTACTTC

clone size: NA
D gene: NA
V gene: TRBV10-1
J gene: TRBJ2-3
CDR3 protein: CASREGVSTDTQYF
CDR3 DNA: TGCGCCAGCAGGGAAGGGGTCAGCACAGATACGCAGTATTTT

clone size: NA
D gene: NA
V gene: TRBV25-1
J gene: TRBJ2-1
CDR3 protein: CASQSSEYNEQFF
CDR3 DNA: TGTGCCAGCCAATCTAGCGAATACAATGAGCAGTTCTTC

clone size: NA
D gene: NA
V gene: TRBV7-9
J gene: TRBJ2-5
CDR3 protein: CASSLLSVGPGETQYF
CDR3 DNA: TGTGCCAGCAGCTTACTTTCTGTGGGGCCGGGAGAGACCCAGTACTTC

clone size: NA
D gene: NA
V gene: TRBV21-1
J gene: TRBJ1-4
CDR3 protein: CASSSTTGKGEKLFF
CDR3 DNA: TGTGCCAGCAGCAGCACGACAGGGAAAGGTGAAAAACTGTTTTTT

clone size: NA
D gene: NA
V gene: TRBV6-5
J gene: TRBJ1-5
CDR3 protein: CASSSRVSNQPQHF
CDR3 DNA: TGTGCCAGCAGTTCCAGGGTTAGCAATCAGCCCCAGCATTTT

clone size: NA
D gene: NA
V gene: TRBV6-1
J gene: TRBJ1-1
CDR3 protein: CASSYGGGNTEAFF
CDR3 DNA: TGTGCCAGCAGTTATGGCGGCGGTAACACTGAAGCTTTCTTT

clone size: few
D gene: NA
V gene: TRBV13
J gene: TRBJ1-6
CDR3 protein: CASSSPTEYNSPLHF
CDR3 DNA: TGTGCCAGCAGCTCCCCGACAGAGTATAATTCACCCCTCCACTTT

clone size: NA
D gene: NA
V gene: TRBV10-1
J gene: TRBJ2-7
CDR3 protein: CASSGGLSYEQYF
CDR3 DNA: TGCGCCAGCAGTGGGGGGCTCTCCTACGAGCAGTACTTC

clone size: NA
D gene: NA
V gene: TRBV2
J gene: TRBJ1-4
CDR3 protein: CASSDPPRVRSEKLFF
CDR3 DNA: TGTGCCAGCAGCGATCCTCCCAGGGTGAGGAGTGAAAAACTGTTTTTT

clone size: NA
D gene: NA
V gene: TRBV7-2
J gene: TRBJ1-6
CDR3 protein: CASAEANSPLHF
CDR3 DNA: TGTGCCAGCGCCGAGGCAAATTCACCCCTCCACTTT

clone size: NA
D gene: TRBD1
V gene: TRBV7-9
J gene: TRBJ1-1
CDR3 protein: CASSSGQGNTEAFF
CDR3 DNA: TGTGCCAGCAGCTCCGGACAGGGAAACACTGAAGCTTTCTTT

clone size: NA
D gene: NA
V gene: TRBV5-1
J gene: TRBJ1-1
CDR3 protein: CASSLTDSGWNTEAFF
CDR3 DNA: TGCGCCAGCAGCTTGACCGACAGTGGCTGGAACACTGAAGCTTTCTTT

clone size: NA
D gene: TRBD2
V gene: TRBV19
J gene: TRBJ2-7
CDR3 protein: CASSRSRGGYEQYF
CDR3 DNA: TGTGCCAGTAGTCGTTCCCGGGGGGGTTACGAGCAGTACTTC

clone size: NA
D gene: NA
V gene: TRBV19
J gene: TRBJ2-7
CDR3 protein: CASSPGLSRQYF
CDR3 DNA: TGTGCCAGTAGTCCCGGACTTTCCAGGCAGTACTTC

clone size: NA
D gene: NA
V gene: TRBV6-1
J gene: TRBJ1-1
CDR3 protein: CASSEARQFGEAFF
CDR3 DNA: TGTGCCAGCAGTGAAGCGCGACAATTTGGTGAAGCTTTCTTT

clone size: few
D gene: NA
V gene: TRBV29-1
J gene: TRBJ2-1
CDR3 protein: CSVERVANGEQFF
CDR3 DNA: TGCAGCGTTGAGCGGGTGGCAAATGGTGAGCAGTTCTTC

clone size: NA
D gene: TRBD2
V gene: TRBV28
J gene: TRBJ2-1
CDR3 protein: CASSTLAGGPQNEQFF
CDR3 DNA: TGTGCCAGCAGTACCCTAGCGGGGGGGCCTCAGAATGAGCAGTTCTTC

clone size: NA
D gene: NA
V gene: TRBV7-7
J gene: TRBJ2-2
CDR3 protein: CASSPTRDTGELFF
CDR3 DNA: TGTGCTAGCAGTCCCACTAGAGACACCGGGGAGCTGTTTTTT

clone size: NA
D gene: NA
V gene: TRBV7-2
J gene: TRBJ1-4
CDR3 protein: CASSLAGGAANEKLFF
CDR3 DNA: TGTGCCAGCAGCTTAGCAGGGGGGGCGGCTAATGAAAAACTGTTTTTT

clone size: NA
D gene: TRBD1
V gene: TRBV27
J gene: TRBJ1-6
CDR3 protein: CASSEYGTGRGSPLHF
CDR3 DNA: TGTGCCAGCAGTGAATACGGGACAGGAAGAGGGTCACCCCTCCACTTT

clone size: NA
D gene: NA
V gene: TRBV7-9
J gene: TRBJ2-3
CDR3 protein: CASRDSAPPKGTDTQYF
CDR3 DNA: TGTGCCAGCCGGGATAGCGCACCCCCGAAGGGCACAGATACGCAGTATTTT

clone size: NA
D gene: TRBD2
V gene: TRBV6-4
J gene: TRBJ2-1
CDR3 protein: CASSEGAGGPNEQFF
CDR3 DNA: TGTGCCAGCAGTGAGGGGGCGGGAGGGCCCAATGAGCAGTTCTTC

clone size: NA
D gene: NA
V gene: TRBV7-2
J gene: TRBJ2-7
CDR3 protein: CASSFLSDEQYF
CDR3 DNA: TGTGCCAGCAGCTTCCTAAGCGACGAGCAGTACTTC

clone size: NA
D gene: TRBD2
V gene: TRBV7-9
J gene: TRBJ2-7
CDR3 protein: CSSSLLAGGPYEQYF
CDR3 DNA: TGTTCCAGCAGCTTACTAGCGGGAGGGCCCTACGAGCAGTACTTC

clone size: NA
D gene: NA
V gene: TRBV29-1
J gene: TRBJ1-1
CDR3 protein: CSVEGAMDTEAFF
CDR3 DNA: TGCAGCGTTGAAGGAGCGATGGACACTGAAGCTTTCTTT

clone size: NA
D gene: NA
V gene: TRBV4-2
J gene: TRBJ1-2
CDR3 protein: CASSQDRQYYGYTF
CDR3 DNA: TGTGCCAGCAGCCAAGATAGACAGTACTATGGCTACACCTTC

clone size: NA
D gene: TRBD1
V gene: TRBV30
J gene: TRBJ1-4
CDR3 protein: CAGTWTGRLMKKLFF
CDR3 DNA: TGTGCCGGTACCTGGACAGGCCGATTAATGAAAAAACTGTTTTTT